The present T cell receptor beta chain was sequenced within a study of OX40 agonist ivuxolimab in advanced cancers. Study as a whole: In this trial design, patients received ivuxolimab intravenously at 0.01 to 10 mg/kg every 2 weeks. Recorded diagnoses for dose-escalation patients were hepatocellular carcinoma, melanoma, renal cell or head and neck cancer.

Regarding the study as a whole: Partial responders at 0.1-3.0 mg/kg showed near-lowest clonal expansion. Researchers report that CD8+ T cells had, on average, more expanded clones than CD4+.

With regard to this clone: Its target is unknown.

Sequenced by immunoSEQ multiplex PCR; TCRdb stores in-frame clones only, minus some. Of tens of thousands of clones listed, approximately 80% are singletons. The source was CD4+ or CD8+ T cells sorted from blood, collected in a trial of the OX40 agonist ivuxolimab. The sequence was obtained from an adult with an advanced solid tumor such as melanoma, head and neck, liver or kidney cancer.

CDR3 sequence reads: CASSLDTGALNTEAFF. The CDR3 DNA reads TGTGCCAGCAGCTTGGACACAGGGGCCCTGAACACTGAAGCTTTCTTT. The chain has TRBV5-6 and TRBJ1-1; 7 nucleotides align to TRBD1. Trimming cost V 0 bases and J 0 bases; bases outside gene matches: 5. The CDR3 length is 16 residues. Germline values: CDR1 SGHDT, CDR2 YYEEEE. Complete variable domain (other parts from reference TRBV5-6 and TRBJ1-1): DAGVTQSPTHLIKTRGQQVTLRCSPKSGHDTVSWYQQALGQGPQFIFQYYEEEERQRGNFPDRFSGHQFPNYSSELNVNALLLGDSALYLCASSLDTGALNTEAFFGQGTRLTVV.